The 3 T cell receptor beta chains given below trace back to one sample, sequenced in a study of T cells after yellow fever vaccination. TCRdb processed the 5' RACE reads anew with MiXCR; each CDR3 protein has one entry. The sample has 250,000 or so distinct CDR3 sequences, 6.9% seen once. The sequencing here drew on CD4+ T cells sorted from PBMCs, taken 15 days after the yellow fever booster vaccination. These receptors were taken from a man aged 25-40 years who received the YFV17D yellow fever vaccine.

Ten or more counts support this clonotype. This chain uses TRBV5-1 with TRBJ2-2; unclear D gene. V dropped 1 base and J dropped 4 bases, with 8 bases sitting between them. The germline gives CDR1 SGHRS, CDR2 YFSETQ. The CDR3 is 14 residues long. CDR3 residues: CASSLKASTGELFF. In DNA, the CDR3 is TGCGCCAGCAGCTTGAAGGCGTCCACCGGGGAGCTGTTTTTT.

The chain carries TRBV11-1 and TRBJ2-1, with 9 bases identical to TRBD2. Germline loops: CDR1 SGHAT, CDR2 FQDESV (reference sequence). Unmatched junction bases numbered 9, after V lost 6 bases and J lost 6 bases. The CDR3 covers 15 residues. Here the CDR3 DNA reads TGTGCCAGCAGACCCCGAGGACTAGCGACCAATGAGCAGTTCTTC. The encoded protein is CASRPRGLATNEQFF.

The CDR3 reads CASWTGDRGFGAEAFF. In DNA, the CDR3 is TGTGCCAGTTGGACTGGGGACAGGGGTTTTGGTGCTGAAGCTTTCTTT. The chain recombines TRBV6-5 with TRBJ1-1; TRBD1 matches at 10 bases. Germline CDR1 is MNHEY and CDR2 is SVGAGI. CDR3 length: 16 amino acids. The junction had 16 bases not matched to a gene; V was cut back by 9 bases and J by 6 bases.